What follows is one T cell receptor (beta chain) and its context. Its antigen is unknown. Germline assignment: CDR1 SGHRS and CDR2 YFSETQ. The CDR3 length is 14 residues. Trimming took off 1 base at V and 8 bases at J, with 13 bases between the two ends. It was with 60 Vbeta and 13 Jbeta primers that the PCR ran. Data came from immunoSEQ multiplex PCR; TCRdb stores just in-frame clones and leaves some out. The table includes 180,000 or so clones, 70% to 90% detected once. This sample is drawn from a study of cytomegalovirus exposure and HLA in healthy donors. The study, taken as a whole, reports: Productive status was seen about 87% or about 30% of the time for most TCR beta V segments in an earlier analysis. HLA allele associations emerged for about 18,000 TCR beta sequences in a later analysis, at 0.05 false discovery rate.

Sequencing was carried out using PBMCs. The sequence derives from a man between 18 and 29 years old in good health and CMV-seropositive. This chain connects TRBV5-1 to TRBJ2-1; a weak D match, TRBD2 (6 bases). The CDR3 sequence is CASSLTGVVDEQFF. The DNA of the CDR3 is TGCGCCAGCAGCTTGACGGGGGTAGTCGATGAGCAGTTCTTC.